One T cell receptor (beta chain) is described in this entry. What antigen it recognizes has not been identified. Per-nucleotide qualities are absent, and no much larger clonotype sits a single base away. The sample is drawn from a study of blood T cell repertoires in COVID-19 (dated by TCRdb to 2020 to 2021). Describing the broader study: Samples covering the acute and convalescent phases of COVID-19 were provided by collaborators in the United States, Italy and Spain. The prospective study material was composed of cDNA or gDNA derived from T cells, B-cell-depleted T cells, or PBMCs. HLA class I and class II types, where available, came from metadata supplied by the sample provider rather than from assay-based typing. Samples were obtained from the ongoing ImmuneRACE study (first 160 participants) and from approximately 1,200 subjects provided by 6 global collaborators. The repertoires were released in a freely available public database intended as a resource for research on the immune response to SARS-CoV-2. Subjects who had been exposed to COVID-19, were actively infected with it, or had recovered from it provided the deeply sampled blood TCRbeta repertoires that made up the dataset. Nearly every sample came with metadata listing a de-identified subject ID, COVID-19 status, age in years and sex.

As encoded in the germline V gene (reference sequence), CDR1 is MNHEY while CDR2 is SMNVEV. The junction shows trimming of 6 bases on V and 2 bases on J, and the gene matches do not reach 6 bases of it. Including cysteine and phenylalanine, the CDR3 has 15 amino acids. The kept DNA is CDR3 alone, 45 bases in frame from the first base. In Seattle, one collaborating source enrolled patients while the infection was active and tracked those patients longitudinally over the course of disease. The collaborating institutions used their own protocols to collect whole blood in K2EDTA tubes. For TCRbeta analysis, collaborator samples were shipped as frozen whole blood, as isolated PBMCs, or as DNA extracted from either sample type. The full study reports these points: The amount of clinical and demographic metadata varied by source and participant and was provided uncurated.

The immunoSEQ Assay, a bias-controlled multiplex PCR, was used to amplify TCRbeta CDR3 regions from genomic DNA. The study's processing was this. Within the assay, amplification of reference gene primers was used to estimate how many nucleated cells each sample contained. To quantify the absolute abundance of each unique TCRbeta CDR3 rearrangement, sequence reads were collapsed and filtered. For each sample, productive Simpson clonality was calculated as the square root of Simpson's diversity index across productive rearrangements. The source is immuneACCESS, and TCRdb retained only in-frame sequences with V and J called. Part of the clones is not carried over; for the studies checked, unresolved V genes explain less than half of this, and the remainder is unexplained. Clonal size and the V and J genes are those of that table, whereas D and trimming came from the DNA. This sample gives tens of thousands of clones in total; roughly four fifths of them show up just once. Together, the top ten hold approximately 7% of the sample.

The sample taken for sequencing was peripheral blood. The chain was built from TRBV27 and TRBJ2-1, with 8 bases matching TRBD1. This sequence originates from a man aged 25 to 45 with COVID-19, enrolled during active disease. The sequenced DNA: TGTGCCAGCAGCTCGGGACAGGTGACCTACAATGAGCAGTTCTTC. Translated, this is CASSSGQVTYNEQFF.